Shown below are 7 T cell receptor beta chains from a single sample sequenced in a study of cytomegalovirus exposure and HLA in healthy donors. Generated by immunoSEQ multiplex PCR, the TCRdb table keeps only in-frame clones and is missing some. The repertoire has some 120,000 clones, nearly 90% of them found once; the top ten carry approximately 1.1%. Specimen: PBMCs. The source is a woman under 30 in good health and CMV-seronegative.

This chain links TRBV28 with TRBJ2-2; D perhaps matches TRBD1 (5 bases). The CDR3 is made up of 18 amino acids. Germline values: CDR1 MDHEN, CDR2 SYDVKM. V lost 2 bases and J lost 1, with 17 bases in between. CDR3 sequence: CASSLGALARGNTGELFF. As DNA, the CDR3 is TGTGCCAGCAGTTTAGGGGCCCTTGCCCGCGGGAACACCGGGGAGCTGTTTTTT.

The V and J genes are TRBV27 and TRBJ2-5; 12 positions match TRBD1. This CDR3 region has 14 residues. J lost 5 bases, V lost 6 bases, and 4 bases had no gene match. Germline CDR1 and CDR2: MNHEY and SMNVEV (reference sequence). CDR3 sequence reads: CASSGTGGAETQYF. The CDR3 coding sequence is TGTGCCAGCAGCGGGACAGGGGGCGCGGAGACCCAGTACTTC.

The rearrangement joins TRBV4-1 to TRBJ2-3; perhaps TRBD1 as D (5 bases). V gave up 6 bases and J gave up 4 bases, with 11 bases separating them. CDR3 length equals 13 residues. Germline CDR1 and CDR2: MGHRA and YSYEKL. CDR3 amino acids: CASSLEGADTQYF. The CDR3 bases are TGCGCCAGCAGTCTAGAAGGGGCAGATACGCAGTATTTT.

The J gene is TRBJ1-1, the V gene TRBV30; D is possibly TRBD1 (5 bases). The V and J ends lost 1 base and 5 bases respectively, with 14 bases between them. The CDR3 spans 14 residues. CDR1 is GTSNPN, CDR2 SVGIG, per germline (reference sequence). The CDR3 here is CAWSAQGGVTEAFF. The CDR3 DNA reads TGTGCCTGGAGTGCTCAGGGAGGAGTAACTGAAGCTTTCTTT.

The gene calls are TRBV5-1 and TRBJ1-1; 7 nucleotides align to TRBD1. The V segment lost 4 bases and the J segment 7 bases; nucleotides outside the gene matches: 10. From germline, CDR1 is SGHRS and CDR2 YFSETQ. The CDR3 covers 14 residues. Written as DNA, the CDR3 is TGCGCCAGCAGCGGACCCCGGGACAGTAGTGAAGCTTTCTTT. It codes for CASSGPRDSSEAFF. The full variable domain, completed using reference TRBV5-1 and TRBJ1-1, is KAGVTQTPRYLIKTRGQQVTLSCSPISGHRSVSWYQQTPGQGLQFLFEYFSETQRNKGNFPGRFSGRQFSNSRSEMNVSTLELGDSALYLCASSGPRDSSEAFFGQGTRLTVV.

The chain joins TRBV11-2 to TRBJ1-1, with 10 positions matching TRBD1. This CDR3 contains 16 residues. Looked up from germline, CDR1 is SGHAT and CDR2 is FQNNGV. After removal of 5 bases from V and 5 bases from J, the junction contained 11 bases not matched to a gene. The CDR3 here is CASSLRTGGIGTEAFF. In nucleotides, the CDR3 is TGTGCCAGCAGCCTTCGGACAGGGGGGATCGGGACTGAAGCTTTCTTT. Using reference TRBV11-2 and TRBJ1-1 for the parts outside the CDR3, the full variable domain is EAGVAQSPRYKIIEKRQSVAFWCNPISGHATLYWYQQILGQGPKLLIQFQNNGVVDDSQLPKDRFSAERLKGVDSTLKIQPAKLEDSAVYLCASSLRTGGIGTEAFFGQGTRLTVV.

As regards this clone: The junction does not match germline at one end; this may be a read error. The chain recombines TRBV30 with TRBJ2-1; D remains unclear. From germline, CDR1 is GTSNPN and CDR2 SVGIG (reference sequence). The CDR3 runs 8 residues. The CDR3, as DNA: TGCGGTTACAATGAGCAGTTCTTC. Its protein product is CGYNEQFF. Full variable domain (remainder filled in from reference TRBV30 and TRBJ2-1): SQTIHQWPATLVQPVGSPLSLECTVEGTSNPNLYWYRQAAGRGLQLLFYSVGIGQISSEVPQNLSASRPQDRQFILSSKKLLLSDSGFYLCGYNEQFFGPGTRLTVL.